These 2 T cell receptor beta chains were sequenced from one sample in a study of monozygotic twins with inflammatory bowel disease. TCRdb reanalyzed the 5' RACE reads and collapses them to one entry per CDR3 protein, without DNA. The sample data list about 300,000 distinct CDR3 sequences. Sequenced input: blood. The receptors were gathered from a human donor with ulcerative colitis or Crohn's disease, or a healthy co-twin of an affected twin (not recorded which).

The chain has TRBV5-1 and TRBJ2-7; TCRdb gives TRBD1 as the D gene, but with no DNA this cannot be confirmed. Germline V CDR1 and CDR2: SGHRS, YFSETQ. This CDR3 has 18 residues. The CDR3 sequence is CASSRGSAAAGASYEQYF.

This chain uses TRBV29-1 with TRBJ2-7; the D gene TCRdb calls, TRBD1, cannot be checked with no DNA. The CDR3 length is 12 residues. Per the germline V gene, CDR1 is SQVTM and CDR2 is ANQGSEA. The CDR3 here is CSVVSGIHEQYF.